This section outlines one T cell receptor beta chain sequence together with its context. What it recognizes is unknown. This entry is derived from a study of OX40 agonist ivuxolimab in advanced cancers. In the study overall: The drug used for patients, ivuxolimab, was an agonistic anti-OX40 (CD134) antibody.

V was clipped by 4 bases and J by 5 bases; unmatched bases: 11. CDR1 SGDLS and CDR2 YYNGEE come from the germline V gene. The CDR3 has 16 amino acids. This table comes from immunoSEQ multiplex PCR, and its TCRdb copy is limited to in-frame clones, with some not included. This table holds around 40,000 clones, 86% found once. Study-wide results and caveats: Partial responders treated at 0.1-3.0 mg/kg exhibited clonal expansion among the lowest measured. Both blood CD4+ and CD8+ T cells showed clonal growth by week 6 at 0.1 to 3.0 mg/kg. On average, a greater number of expanded clones characterised CD8+ T cells relative to CD4+.

Specimen: CD4+ or CD8+ T cells sorted from blood, collected in a trial of the OX40 agonist ivuxolimab. This chain uses TRBV9 with TRBJ2-3; 9 positions agree with TRBD2. This TCR came from an adult with an advanced solid tumor such as melanoma, head and neck, liver or kidney cancer. The CDR3 DNA follows: TGTGCCAGCAGCCCGGTGGGGCGGGGGGGCAGAGATACGCAGTATTTT. It yields the protein CASSPVGRGGRDTQYF. The full variable domain, its missing parts supplied by reference TRBV9 and TRBJ2-3, is DSGVTQTPKHLITATGQRVTLRCSPRSGDLSVYWYQQSLDQGLQFLIQYYNGEERAKGNILERFSAQQFPDLHSELNLSSLELGDSALYFCASSPVGRGGRDTQYFGPGTRLTVL.